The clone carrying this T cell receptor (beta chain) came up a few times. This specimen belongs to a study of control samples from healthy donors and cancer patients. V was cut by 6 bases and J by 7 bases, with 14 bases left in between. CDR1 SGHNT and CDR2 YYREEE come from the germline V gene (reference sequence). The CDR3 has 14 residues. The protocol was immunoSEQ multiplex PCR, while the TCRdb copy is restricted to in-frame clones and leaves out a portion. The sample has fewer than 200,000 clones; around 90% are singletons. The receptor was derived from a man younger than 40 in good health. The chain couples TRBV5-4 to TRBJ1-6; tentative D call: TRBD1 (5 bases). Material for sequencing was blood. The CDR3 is CASTEGRGNSPLHF. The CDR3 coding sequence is TGTGCCAGCACCGAGGGGCGCGGAAATTCACCCCTCCACTTT. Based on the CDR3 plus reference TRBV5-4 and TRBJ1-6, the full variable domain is ETGVTQSPTHLIKTRGQQVTLRCSSQSGHNTVSWYQQALGQGPQFIFQYYREEENGRGNFPPRFSGLQFPNYSSELNVNALELDDSALYLCASTEGRGNSPLHFGNGTRLTVT.